The 22 T cell receptor beta chains presented below share a single source sample, sequenced in a study of blood T cell repertoires in COVID-19. Method: immunoSEQ multiplex PCR; TCRdb's copy keeps in-frame clones and lacks some. The data hold 300,000 to 350,000 clones, with roughly 90% observed a single time. Sequencing used peripheral blood. The receptors come from a young man with active or convalescent COVID-19.

This clone was observed a single time. The chain couples TRBV11-2 to TRBJ2-1; a possible D gene is TRBD2 (5 bases). This CDR3 is built from 14 residues. Germline values: CDR1 SGHAT, CDR2 FQNNGV. Trimming took 0 bases from V and 3 from J, leaving 6 bases between them. CDR3 in amino acids: CASSLELGYNEQFF. DNA of the CDR3: TGTGCCAGCAGCTTAGAACTAGGCTACAATGAGCAGTTCTTC. The full variable domain, completed using reference TRBV11-2 and TRBJ2-1, is EAGVAQSPRYKIIEKRQSVAFWCNPISGHATLYWYQQILGQGPKLLIQFQNNGVVDDSQLPKDRFSAERLKGVDSTLKIQPAKLEDSAVYLCASSLELGYNEQFFGPGTRLTVL.

This clone was observed a single time. This rearrangement joins TRBV6-5 to TRBJ1-1, with 10 bases identical to TRBD1. The CDR3 has 15 residues. Germline V gene sequence: CDR1 MNHEY, CDR2 SVGAGI. Trimming at V came to 8 bases and at J to 5 bases, leaving 11 bases not matched to a gene. The CDR3: CASLDRTGGWTEAFF. Written as DNA, the CDR3 is TGTGCCAGCTTGGACCGGACAGGGGGATGGACTGAAGCTTTCTTT.

This chain links TRBV25-1 with TRBJ1-6; no clear D gene. Trimming cost V 2 bases and J 3 bases, with 8 bases left between them. Germline V gene data show CDR1 as MGHDK and CDR2 as SYGVNS. The CDR3 length is 15 residues. The CDR3 protein is CASSEETHYNSPLHF. In DNA form, the CDR3 reads TGTGCCAGCAGTGAAGAGACTCACTATAATTCACCCCTCCACTTT.

The chain links TRBV27 to TRBJ2-1; D remains unclear. Trimming pared 3 bases from V and 7 bases from J, leaving 7 bases between. CDR3 size: 12 residues. CDR1 and CDR2 from the germline V gene are MNHEY and SMNVEV (reference sequence). The CDR3 here is CASSFGVNEQFF. The CDR3 coding sequence is TGTGCCAGCAGTTTTGGAGTAAATGAGCAGTTCTTC.

This clone was counted between two and nine times. The chain joins TRBV27 to TRBJ2-7, with D possibly being TRBD1 (5 bases). Germline loops: CDR1 MNHEY, CDR2 SMNVEV (reference sequence). The CDR3 has 14 amino acids. V lost 5 bases, J lost 2 bases, and 13 bases lay in between. The CDR3 loop reads CASSPSRTTYEQYF. Written as DNA, the CDR3 is TGTGCCAGCAGTCCATCCCGGACAACCTACGAGCAGTACTTC.

This clone was seen more than once but under ten times. CDR3 DNA: TGTGCCAGCAGTTCCCGGACAGCGAACACCGGGGAGCTGTTTTTT. It translates to CASSSRTANTGELFF. The V and J genes are TRBV27 and TRBJ2-2; possibly TRBD1 for D (6 bases). Looked up from germline, CDR1 is MNHEY and CDR2 is SMNVEV (reference sequence). V lost 4 bases and J lost 0, with 9 bases in between. CDR3 length equals 15 residues.

The chain has TRBV5-1 and TRBJ2-3; D is perhaps TRBD2 (6 bases). Deletions cut 4 bases from V and 0 bases from J, with 15 bases between. The CDR3 length is 16 residues. In germline, CDR1 is SGHRS, CDR2 YFSETQ. The CDR3 reads CASSTWTMSSTDTQYF. In DNA, the CDR3 is TGCGCCAGCAGCACCTGGACTATGTCTAGCACAGATACGCAGTATTTT.

The chain recombines TRBV7-8 with TRBJ1-1; no clear D gene. CDR1 is SGHVS, CDR2 FQNEAQ, per germline. V was clipped by 7 bases and J by 0 bases, with 15 bases between them. The CDR3 contains 15 residues. The CDR3 loop is CASIDAGLLNTEAFF. The CDR3 DNA sequence: TGTGCCAGCATTGATGCCGGACTTCTGAACACTGAAGCTTTCTTT.

The gene calls are TRBV4-1 and TRBJ2-2, with D unclear. The CDR3 totals 13 residues. Germline CDR1 is MGHRA and CDR2 is YSYEKL. With 2 bases removed from V and 5 bases from J, the gap between germline ends came to 6 bases. CDR3 sequence (DNA): TGCGCCAGCAGCCAACAGAGGACCGGGGAGCTGTTTTTT. Translated, it gives CASSQQRTGELFF.

The CDR3 DNA reads as TGTGCCAGCAGTATAGGGTATACAAATGGCTACACCTTC. Translating it yields CASSIGYTNGYTF. The chain has TRBV12-3 or TRBV12-4 and TRBJ1-2; D gene unclear. The CDR3 runs to 13 residues. V dropped 5 bases and J dropped 6 bases, with 13 bases sitting between them.

The rearrangement joins TRBV19 to TRBJ2-4, with D perhaps TRBD2 (6 bases). The V gene's germline CDR1 is LNHDA and CDR2 SQIVND (reference sequence). This CDR3 has 16 amino acids. The ends were cut back, 5 bases at V and 1 base at J, with 15 bases in the middle. The CDR3 sequence is CASSPTATSAKNIQYF. CDR3 coding DNA: TGTGCCAGTAGTCCGACCGCTACTAGCGCCAAAAACATTCAGTACTTC. Filled out from reference TRBV19 and TRBJ2-4, the complete variable domain reads DGGITQSPKYLFRKEGQNVTLSCEQNLNHDAMYWYRQDPGQGLRLIYYSQIVNDFQKGDIAEGYSVSREKKESFPLTVTSAQKNPTAFYLCASSPTATSAKNIQYFGAGTRLSVL.

This clone was observed a single time. This sequence joins TRBV18 and TRBJ1-3; the D is unclear. V was pared by 5 bases and J by 3 bases, with 17 bases between. Germline V gives CDR1 KGHSH, CDR2 LQKENI. The CDR3 length is 16 residues. The CDR3 DNA sequence: TGTGCCAGCTCATCGAGAAACCAGCTAGTTGGAAACACCATATATTTT. As protein: CASSSRNQLVGNTIYF.

J is TRBJ1-3 and V is TRBV7-2; D might be TRBD1 (5 bases). The CDR3 has 16 residues. Trimming took off 4 bases at V and 0 bases at J, with 13 bases between the two ends. Per the germline V gene, CDR1 is SGHTA and CDR2 is FQGNSA. CDR3 sequence (DNA): TGTGCCAGCAGCTGGGATGGGGGGACCTCTGGAAACACCATATATTTT. Translation: CASSWDGGTSGNTIYF.

V and J are TRBV5-1 and TRBJ1-6; 9 bases are shared with TRBD1. Trimming took 0 bases from V and 10 from J; bases not matched to a gene: 14. CDR1 is SGHRS and CDR2 is YFSETQ in the germline V gene. CDR3 length: 18 residues. Written as DNA, the CDR3 is TGCGCCAGCAGCTTGGGCCTGTTGGGACAGGGCCCACGGTCACCCCTCCACTTT. It codes for CASSLGLLGQGPRSPLHF.

This chain joins TRBV2 and TRBJ1-2, with TRBD1 matching over 9 bases. From germline, CDR1 is SNHLY and CDR2 FYNNEI. This CDR3 has 13 amino acids. J lost 6 bases, V lost 6 bases, and 5 bases had no gene match. The CDR3: CASRGDRVDGYTF. In DNA, the CDR3 is TGTGCCAGCAGGGGGGACAGGGTAGATGGCTACACCTTC.

The chain combines TRBV19 with TRBJ2-3; D gene ambiguous. V lost 3 bases and J 0 bases, leaving 10 bases between the germline ends. Germline CDR1 reads LNHDA; CDR2 reads SQIVND (reference sequence). The length of the CDR3 is 15 residues. CDR3 nucleotides: TGTGCCAGTAGTATGGCGGATACTAGCACAGATACGCAGTATTTT. It codes for CASSMADTSTDTQYF.

This clone was observed a few times. This rearrangement joins TRBV2 to TRBJ2-7, with a weak D call TRBD1 (5 bases). The V gene's germline CDR1 is SNHLY and CDR2 FYNNEI. Trimming removed 7 bases at V and 2 bases at J, with 12 bases between. The CDR3 is 13 amino acids. CDR3 amino acids: CASTRQTPYEQYF. The DNA for the CDR3 is TGTGCCAGCACCAGACAGACACCCTACGAGCAGTACTTC.

The chain joins TRBV19 to TRBJ2-7; 7 bases agree with TRBD2. Germline V gene lookup returns CDR1 LNHDA and CDR2 SQIVND (reference sequence). Trimming at V came to 3 bases and at J to 4 bases, leaving 9 bases not matched to a gene. The CDR3 is 15 residues long. The CDR3 protein is CASSISSGDVYEQYF. CDR3 DNA: TGTGCCAGTAGTATCTCTAGCGGAGATGTGTACGAGCAGTACTTC.

The rearrangement uses TRBV28 and TRBJ1-3; a weak D match, TRBD1 (5 bases). The CDR3 runs 15 residues. The V and J ends lost 3 bases and 2 bases respectively, with 11 bases between them. Germline V lookup: CDR1 MDHEN, CDR2 SYDVKM. For the CDR3, the DNA is TGTGCCAGCAGTTTTGATCGGGGGGCTGGAAACACCATATATTTT. Its protein is CASSFDRGAGNTIYF.

The chain recombines TRBV5-1 with TRBJ2-2; D might be TRBD2 (5 bases). The CDR3 sequence is 16 residues long. The V gene lost 4 bases and the J gene lost 0 bases, with 13 bases spanning the gap. Per germline, CDR1 SGHRS and CDR2 YFSETQ. CDR3 coding DNA: TGCGCCAGCAGCCTCCGGGGATCTTCGAACACCGGGGAGCTGTTTTTT. The encoded protein is CASSLRGSSNTGELFF. The entire variable domain, with the rest obtained from reference TRBV5-1 and TRBJ2-2, is as follows: KAGVTQTPRYLIKTRGQQVTLSCSPISGHRSVSWYQQTPGQGLQFLFEYFSETQRNKGNFPGRFSGRQFSNSRSEMNVSTLELGDSALYLCASSLRGSSNTGELFFGEGSRLTVL.

Here the CDR3 DNA reads TGCGCCAGCAGCCCGCGGGCGGCAAACACTGAAGCTTTCTTT. This translates into CASSPRAANTEAFF. This chain uses TRBV5-1 with TRBJ1-1; D is undetermined. Trimming removed 4 bases from V and 2 bases from J, with 12 bases in between. CDR3 length: 14 residues. Germline CDR1 is SGHRS and CDR2 is YFSETQ.

This chain joins TRBV2 and TRBJ2-7; perhaps TRBD2 as D (6 bases). The germline CDR1 and CDR2 sequences are SNHLY and FYNNEI. V lost 8 bases to trimming and J lost 3 bases, with 8 bases between them. The length of the CDR3 is 11 residues. The DNA for the CDR3 is TGTGCCAGCCTGGGAGGCTACGAGCAGTACTTC. As protein: CASLGGYEQYF.